Listed below are T cell receptor beta chains from one sample, sequenced in a study of OX40 agonist ivuxolimab in advanced cancers. Repertoires were generated with immunoSEQ multiplex PCR, while TCRdb's copy carries only in-frame clones and drops some. Of roughly 96,000 clones listed, under 90% are singletons. The sample was CD4+ or CD8+ T cells sorted from blood, taken in a trial of the OX40 agonist ivuxolimab. These receptors were obtained from an adult with an advanced solid tumor such as melanoma, head and neck, liver or kidney cancer. Both conserved end residues are part of each CDR3. A D gene is named only where the DNA matches it firmly. Some rows mark clone size as missing; the rest say once, few, many or name a class of expanded clone.

j_call d_call clone_size v_call cdr3_nt cdr3_aa
TRBJ2-3 NA once TRBV6-1 TGTGCCAGCAGTGAAGCGCGCGGGAGCACAGATACGCAGTATTTT CASSEARGSTDTQYF
TRBJ1-2 NA NA TRBV28 TGTGCCAGCAACAACCTTGACGGGGCCTTAGGCTATGGCTACACCTTC CASNNLDGALGYGYTF
TRBJ2-5 TRBD2 NA TRBV2 TGTGCCAGCAGTGACGGCGGGAGGGACCAAGAGACCCAGTACTTC CASSDGGRDQETQYF
TRBJ2-3 NA NA TRBV11-2 TGTGCCAGCAGCTTGACAAGCCGCGGAGATACGCAGTATTTT CASSLTSRGDTQYF
TRBJ2-5 NA NA TRBV5-1 TGCGCCAGCAGCTTGGGGAGTACGGGGTACGGGACCCAGTACTTC CASSLGSTGYGTQYF
TRBJ1-3 NA NA TRBV10-3 TGTGCCATCAAAGGCGACCCGACGACCATATATTTT CAIKGDPTTIYF
TRBJ1-6 NA NA TRBV10-3 TGTGCCATCAGTGAGCAAGGGGAATCACCCCTCCACTTT CAISEQGESPLHF
TRBJ2-7 NA few TRBV5-6 TGTGCCAGCAGCCGATGGGCAGGTTACTACGAGCAGTACTTC CASSRWAGYYEQYF
TRBJ2-1 NA few TRBV27 TGTGCCAGCAGACAGGGTTCATCCTACAATGAGCAGTTCTTC CASRQGSSYNEQFF
TRBJ2-7 NA NA TRBV27 TGTGCCAGCAGTTTCTACAGCTCCTACGAGCAGTACTTC CASSFYSSYEQYF
TRBJ2-7 NA NA TRBV21-1 TGTGCCAGCAGCAAAGAGGACAGGCTCTACGAGCAGTACTTC CASSKEDRLYEQYF
TRBJ2-7 TRBD1 few TRBV6-1 TGTGCCAGCAGTGAGAGGACAGGGCGGGAGTACTTC CASSERTGREYF
TRBJ1-5 NA NA TRBV15 TGTGCCACCAGCAGAGTTCCCGAAAATCAGCCCCAGCATTTT CATSRVPENQPQHF
TRBJ2-1 TRBD2 NA TRBV23-1 TGCGCCAGCAGTCAAGATAGCTGCGGGGGGGGTCGTGAGCAGTTCTTC CASSQDSCGGGREQFF
TRBJ2-1 TRBD2 few TRBV5-6 TGTGCCAGCAGTCTACTAGCGGGAGTGGTTGAGCAGTTCTTC CASSLLAGVVEQFF
TRBJ2-1 NA NA TRBV10-3 TGTGCCATCACAACCCTTGCGTTAGGCTCCTACAATGAGCAGTTCTTC CAITTLALGSYNEQFF
TRBJ2-3 NA NA TRBV7-9 TGTGCCAGCAGCCCGACGGAGGAGGATACGCAGTATTTT CASSPTEEDTQYF
TRBJ2-2 NA NA TRBV29-1 TGCAGCGCAAGGGGATCCGGGGAGCTGTTTTTT CSARGSGELFF
TRBJ2-3 NA NA TRBV19 TGTGCCAGTAGCTGGACTGGGACAGATACGCAGTATTTT CASSWTGTDTQYF
TRBJ2-5 NA NA TRBV29-1 TGCAGCGTTGAGGTAGGGGAGACCCAGTACTTC CSVEVGETQYF
TRBJ2-7 NA NA TRBV7-9 TGTGCCAGCAGCCTCCAACACGCCGTCTACGAGCAGTACTTC CASSLQHAVYEQYF
TRBJ1-4 NA NA TRBV19 TGTGCCAGTAGTTCTTTCACAGGCAATAATGAAAAACTGTTTTTT CASSSFTGNNEKLFF
TRBJ1-3 NA NA TRBV5-4 TGTGCCAGCAGCTTGGACAGTAGCAGAAACACCATATATTTT CASSLDSSRNTIYF
TRBJ2-1 NA NA TRBV9 TGTGCCAGCAGCGTGGGGACGGACCCTCGAAATGAGCAGTTCTTC CASSVGTDPRNEQFF
TRBJ2-7 NA NA TRBV5-4 TGTGCCAGCAGCTTGGGCGAGGGGCACCAGTACTTC CASSLGEGHQYF
TRBJ2-7 NA NA TRBV7-2 TGTGCCAGCAGCTTAGGGGTCAGCTACGAGCAGTACTTC CASSLGVSYEQYF
TRBJ1-2 NA NA TRBV7-2 TGTGCCAGCCGTGCAGATTGGGCCTATGGCTACACCTTC CASRADWAYGYTF
TRBJ1-2 NA NA TRBV30 TGTGCCTGGAGGAAGTCGGGAGGCGGCTACACCTTC CAWRKSGGGYTF
TRBJ2-1 NA NA TRBV29-1 TGCAGCGTTGATCCATCGGGTTCCCTCTCCTACAATGAGCAGTTCTTC CSVDPSGSLSYNEQFF
TRBJ1-4 NA NA TRBV5-1 TGCGCCAGCAGCTTGGAAGGACAAGGGAAAGAAAAACTGTTTTTT CASSLEGQGKEKLFF
TRBJ2-4 NA once TRBV7-9 TGTGCCAGCAGCTTAGCTAGGGGGTTAGCCAAAAACATTCAGTACTTC CASSLARGLAKNIQYF
TRBJ2-1 NA NA TRBV29-1 TGCAGCGCCCTCAATGGGTACTCCTACAATGAGCAGTTCTTC CSALNGYSYNEQFF
TRBJ2-1 NA NA TRBV6-5 TGTGCCAGCAGTTCCCTCCGGGGGCCGGTGAATGAGCAGTTCTTC CASSSLRGPVNEQFF
TRBJ1-3 NA NA TRBV19 TGTGCCAGTAGTCCCCTGTATTGGGACTCTGGAAACACCATATATTTT CASSPLYWDSGNTIYF
TRBJ2-3 TRBD1 NA TRBV7-8 TGTGCCAGCAGGCTCCAGGCCCGACAGGGGGTCGCAGATACGCAGTATTTT CASRLQARQGVADTQYF
TRBJ2-7 NA NA TRBV29-1 TGCAGCGTTGAAGATCAGAGCAGGGGTGGCTACGAGCAGTACTTC CSVEDQSRGGYEQYF
TRBJ1-1 NA NA TRBV10-3 TGTGCCATCAGTGAGGCCGGGGAGGGGAACACTGAAGCTTTCTTT CAISEAGEGNTEAFF